The 19 T cell receptor beta chains reported below all come from one sample, sequenced in a study of T-cell reconstitution after alpha-beta-depleted transplantation in children. The TCRbeta library incorporated unique molecular identifiers. TCRdb ran MiXCR on the PCR reads and lists one entry per CDR3 protein. The sample lists about 610,000 distinct CDR3 sequences; approximately 10% were seen once. The material sequenced was PBMCs from the stem cell graft donor, taken from the stem cell graft. The receptors come from a human donor who donated a stem cell graft to a child with acute myeloid leukemia.

This clonotype was seen many times. This chain links TRBV6-2 or TRBV6-3 with TRBJ2-7; D is possibly TRBD2 (6 bases). The germline V and J ends were trimmed by 0 bases and 5 bases, with 14 bases remaining between them. Germline V gene lookup returns CDR1 MNHEY and CDR2 SVGEGT. The CDR3 loop spans 15 amino acids. The CDR3 loop reads CASSYSSGSFDEQYF. The DNA of the CDR3 is TGTGCCAGCAGTTACTCGTCCGGGAGTTTCGACGAGCAGTACTTC.

This clonotype was counted ten times or more. In DNA form, the CDR3 reads TGCGCCAGCAGCTTGGAGGCAGCGGGCTCATACAATGAGCAGTTCTTC. It translates to CASSLEAAGSYNEQFF. The rearrangement joins TRBV5-1 to TRBJ2-1; D may be TRBD2 (6 bases). From germline, CDR1 is SGHRS and CDR2 YFSETQ. This CDR3 is built from 16 residues. Trimming removed 0 bases at V and 4 bases at J, with 14 bases between.

Only a few counts were recorded for this clonotype. The chain uses TRBV7-8 and TRBJ2-1; unclear D gene. V was pared by 2 bases and J by 4 bases, with 9 bases between. Germline V CDR1 and CDR2: SGHVS, FQNEAQ. CDR3 length: 14 amino acids. DNA of the CDR3: TGTGCCAGCAGCTTACTCCCGCAATACAATGAGCAGTTCTTC. It translates to CASSLLPQYNEQFF.

The V and J genes are TRBV6-2 or TRBV6-3 and TRBJ2-2; D gene uncertain. This CDR3 has 16 residues. Germline CDR1 MNHEY, CDR2 SVGEGT. The V gene lost 6 bases and the J gene lost 1 base, with 15 bases spanning the gap. The CDR3 loop is CASSDPAPKNTGELFF. The CDR3 DNA follows: TGTGCCAGCAGCGACCCAGCCCCGAAGAACACCGGGGAGCTGTTTTTT.

The sample holds many counts of this clonotype. The chain uses TRBV28 and TRBJ2-4, with TRBD2 matching 14 bases. From germline, CDR1 is MDHEN and CDR2 SYDVKM. V lost 5 bases, J lost 4 bases, and 4 bases stayed unmatched. The CDR3 consists of 16 residues. This CDR3 reads CASSPRLAGGKNIQYF. In nucleotides, the CDR3 is TGTGCCAGCAGTCCCCGACTAGCGGGAGGGAAAAACATTCAGTACTTC.

This clonotype was observed many times. The gene calls are TRBV5-1 and TRBJ2-1; unclear D gene. V lost 1 base and J lost 4, with 6 bases in between. CDR3 length: 13 residues. Germline CDR1 SGHRS, CDR2 YFSETQ. The DNA for the CDR3 is TGCGCCAGCAGCTTGAGTCCTTACAATGAGCAGTTCTTC. Translation gives CASSLSPYNEQFF.

The V gene is TRBV4-3, the J gene TRBJ1-5; TRBD1 matches at 7 bases. The CDR3 loop spans 16 amino acids. V shed 1 base and J 1 base; nucleotides not matched to a gene: 4. Per germline, CDR1 LGHNA and CDR2 YSLEER. The DNA for the CDR3 is TGCGCCAGCAGCCAAGGAGGGGGCGGCAGCAATCAGCCCCAGCATTTT. This sequence encodes CASSQGGGGSNQPQHF.

This clonotype has a count of ten or more. The V and J genes are TRBV7-2 and TRBJ2-7, with 8 nucleotides matching TRBD1. Germline V gene data show CDR1 as SGHTA and CDR2 as FQGNSA. J gave up 2 bases and V 5 bases, and 5 bases lay outside the gene matches. The CDR3 has 14 residues. CDR3: CASSLDRVPYEQYF. CDR3 in DNA: TGTGCCAGCAGCCTGGACAGGGTCCCCTACGAGCAGTACTTC.

There are many counts of this clonotype. The V gene is TRBV20-1, the J gene TRBJ2-7, with D possibly TRBD2 on 7 matching bases. V lost 4 bases and J lost 5, with 27 bases in between. The germline gives CDR1 DFQATT, CDR2 SNEGSKA (reference sequence). This CDR3 is built from 17 residues. Here the CDR3 DNA reads TGCAGTGCTATTCCGCGCCACGGGGGGCGAATAGGTAACGAGCAGTACTTC. It encodes CSAIPRHGGRIGNEQYF.

This clonotype was picked up a small number of times. The chain recombines TRBV29-1 with TRBJ2-5; TRBD1 matches 9 bases. The trim removed 2 bases at V and 7 bases at J, leaving 14 bases unmatched. CDR1 is SQVTM and CDR2 is ANQGSEA in the germline V gene. This CDR3 is 16 amino acids long. The CDR3 region is CSVESRGTGPYGTQYF. Written as DNA, the CDR3 is TGCAGCGTTGAATCCCGGGGGACAGGGCCGTACGGGACCCAGTACTTC.

This clonotype has a count of ten or more. The V call is TRBV5-5, the J call TRBJ2-2; D is perhaps TRBD1 (5 bases). The germline CDR1 and CDR2 sequences are SGHKS and YYEKEE (reference sequence). Deletions cut 4 bases from V and 9 bases from J, with 22 bases between. This CDR3 region has 16 residues. CDR3 region: CASSTLQAGQAWELFF. For the CDR3, the DNA is TGTGCCAGCAGCACCCTTCAGGCAGGGCAAGCTTGGGAGCTGTTTTTT.

This clonotype was picked up a small number of times. The gene calls are TRBV12-3 or TRBV12-4 and TRBJ2-7; D assignment may be TRBD1 or TRBD2 (6 bases each). Trimming removed 8 bases from V and 5 bases from J, with 19 bases in between. CDR3 length equals 14 residues. The CDR3: CASWDGGTLNEQYF. As DNA, the CDR3 is TGTGCCAGCTGGGATGGAGGGACACTCAACGAGCAGTACTTC.

This sequence joins TRBV20-1 and TRBJ2-5, with TRBD2 identical over 9 bases. The CDR3 sequence is 14 residues long. V was clipped by 5 bases and J by 4 bases; unmatched bases: 8. The germline CDR1 and CDR2 sequences are DFQATT and SNEGSKA (reference sequence). In DNA, the CDR3 is TGCAGTGCTTTAGCGGGGGAGAGTCCAGAGACCCAGTACTTC. Encoded protein: CSALAGESPETQYF.

As for this clonotype: This may be a read error: a much more frequent sequence differs by one nucleotide. This chain uses TRBV5-3 with TRBJ2-4; D is possibly TRBD1 (6 bases). TRBV5-3 belongs to the ORF category, with a function that is uncertain. This CDR3 spans 18 amino acids. The CDR3 loop reads CARSLGKGNRVAKNIQYF. The CDR3 DNA reads TGTGCCAGGAGCTTGGGAAAAGGAAACAGGGTTGCCAAAAACATTCAGTACTTC.

The rearrangement uses TRBV7-2 and TRBJ2-7; 12 nucleotides match TRBD2. The CDR3 totals 16 residues. V lost 2 bases to trimming and J lost 4 bases; unmatched junction nucleotides: 6. Germline V gene data show CDR1 as SGHTA and CDR2 as FQGNSA. In DNA, the CDR3 is TGTGCCAGCAGCTTACAGGGACTAGCGGGCGATTACGAGCAGTACTTC. Encoded protein: CASSLQGLAGDYEQYF.

There are many counts of this clonotype. V and J are TRBV5-1 and TRBJ2-7; D is ambiguous. CDR1 is SGHRS and CDR2 is YFSETQ in the germline V gene. Trimming stripped 4 bases from V and 0 bases from J, with 14 bases between. The CDR3 extends over 15 amino acids. DNA for the CDR3: TGCGCCAGCAGCAAAGGAGCGTCGAGCTCCTACGAGCAGTACTTC. Residues: CASSKGASSSYEQYF. The full variable domain, in which reference TRBV5-1 and TRBJ2-7 provide the parts outside the CDR3, is KAGVTQTPRYLIKTRGQQVTLSCSPISGHRSVSWYQQTPGQGLQFLFEYFSETQRNKGNFPGRFSGRQFSNSRSEMNVSTLELGDSALYLCASSKGASSSYEQYFGPGTRLTVT.

Many counts were recorded for this clonotype. The rearrangement uses TRBV20-1 and TRBJ2-3; D is ambiguous. Trimming took 5 bases from V and 1 from J, leaving 10 bases between them. CDR3 length: 13 amino acids. CDR1 and CDR2 from the germline V gene are DFQATT and SNEGSKA (reference sequence). The CDR3 spells CSAGDHRTDTQYF. DNA for the CDR3: TGCAGTGCTGGCGACCACCGCACAGATACGCAGTATTTT.

This clonotype has a count of ten or more. The V and J genes are TRBV4-1 and TRBJ2-2; TRBD2 aligns across 8 bases. J lost 11 bases, V lost 3 bases, and 8 bases had no gene match. Per germline, CDR1 MGHRA and CDR2 YSYEKL. CDR3 length: 14 residues. In DNA, the CDR3 is TGCGCCAGCAGCCACGGTAGCGGGATGAGAGAGCTGTTTTTT. Protein product: CASSHGSGMRELFF.

This clonotype has ten or more counts. V usage is TRBV11-3 and J usage is TRBJ2-1; 14 bases agree with TRBD2. The germline V gene has CDR1 SGHNT and CDR2 YENEEA. The ends lost 8 bases at V and 6 bases at J; junction bases unmatched: 6. The CDR3 contains 15 residues. CDR3 coding DNA: TGTGCCAGCTCAAGACTAGCGGGAGGGGGCAATGAGCAGTTCTTC. It encodes CASSRLAGGGNEQFF.